The clone carrying this TCR beta chain has more than one count but fewer than ten. Its antigen is unknown. PCR primers comprised 60 Vbeta and 13 Jbeta primers. The data were produced by immunoSEQ multiplex PCR, yet TCRdb's version contains in-frame clones alone and is incomplete. The sample holds about 160,000 clones, around 79% seen once. The sample originates from a study of cytomegalovirus exposure and HLA in healthy donors. CDR1 is LGHNA and CDR2 is YSLEER in the germline V gene. The V gene lost 0 bases and the J gene lost 7 bases, with 15 bases spanning the gap. CDR3 length: 16 residues. Points from the study as a whole: Analyzed later, association rates of TCRs varied across HLA loci, with DRB1 most and HLA-C fewest. The study assumed roughly uniform donor sequencing depth for presence/absence analyses.

The clonotype originates from a male donor in good health and CMV-seropositive. The sequenced sample was PBMCs. The V gene is TRBV4-3, the J gene TRBJ2-2, with D tentatively TRBD2 (6 bases). The CDR3 DNA reads TGCGCCAGCAGCCAAGAGGAGGGGACCCCCAGCGGGGAGCTGTTTTTT. Protein: CASSQEEGTPSGELFF.